A single sample is the source of the 26 T cell receptor beta chains below, sequenced in a study of T cells expressing NK-cell markers. TCRdb reprocessed the 5' RACE reads, keeping one entry per CDR3 protein, no DNA. The sample includes about 450,000 distinct CDR3 sequences. Sequenced sample: blood T cells: a sorted CD56 or NKG2C T cell subset, CD4+ or CD8+ T cells, or bulk PBMC T cells (not recorded which). Source of these receptors: a woman aged 18-70 years in good health.

The chain joins TRBV5-1 to TRBJ1-2; absent DNA, TCRdb's TRBD1 call cannot be checked. Germline CDR1 and CDR2: SGHRS and YFSETQ. The CDR3 contains 15 residues. CDR3 loop: CASSSGTGGGYGYTF.

This chain's CDR3 is CASSGVAGQETQYF. The V call is TRBV10-1, the J call TRBJ2-5; TCRdb's D call, TRBD2, is unchecked because there is no DNA. Germline CDR1 and CDR2: WNHNN and SYGVQD (reference sequence). The CDR3 runs 14 residues.

The chain employs TRBV12-3 or TRBV12-4 and TRBJ2-7. The CDR3 runs to 13 residues. The CDR3 region is CASSQGFSYEQYF.

V usage is TRBV4-2 and J usage is TRBJ2-5; TCRdb indicates TRBD1, and absent DNA this call remains unverified. This CDR3 comprises 15 residues. Germline assignment: CDR1 LGHNA and CDR2 YNFKEQ. CDR3 sequence reads: CASSQEGGAQETQYF.

V and J are TRBV4-3 and TRBJ2-1; the TCRdb call, TRBD1, lacks DNA for checking. The CDR3 extends over 15 amino acids. Looked up from germline, CDR1 is LGHNA and CDR2 is YSLEER. The CDR3 reads CASSPNRGTYNEQFF.

The rearrangement joins TRBV20-1 to TRBJ1-1; TCRdb outputs TRBD1, but without DNA this stays unchecked. The CDR3 totals 13 residues. Germline V gene data show CDR1 as DFQATT and CDR2 as SNEGSKA (reference sequence). CDR3: CSARAGGNTEAFF.

J is TRBJ1-2 and V is TRBV12-3 or TRBV12-4; the TRBD1 assignment by TCRdb is unverifiable without DNA. CDR3 length: 15 residues. The CDR3 reads CASRGDKNRVDGYTF.

The rearrangement links TRBV12-3 or TRBV12-4 to TRBJ2-1; TCRdb's D gene call, TRBD2, goes unchecked for lack of DNA. The CDR3 covers 14 residues. CDR3 sequence reads: CASSSWTSYNEQFF.

The chain is built from TRBV20-1 and TRBJ2-5; with no DNA, the TCRdb D assignment of TRBD1 cannot be verified. Germline V gives CDR1 DFQATT, CDR2 SNEGSKA (reference sequence). The CDR3 is made up of 15 amino acids. CDR3 amino acids: CSARETGGLQETQYF.

This chain links TRBV10-2 with TRBJ2-1; no DNA is available, so the TRBD2 call from TCRdb remains unchecked. Germline-derived CDR1 and CDR2 are WSHSY and SAAADI. The CDR3 is 11 residues long. The CDR3 sequence: CASRLASEQFF.

The rearrangement links TRBV18 to TRBJ2-3; TCRdb proposes TRBD1, but this gene call is untestable without DNA. This CDR3 contains 17 residues. The germline gives CDR1 KGHSH, CDR2 LQKENI. The chain's CDR3 is CASSPLGRIRITDTQYF.

The V gene is TRBV4-3, the J gene TRBJ2-1; TCRdb gives TRBD1 as the D gene, but with no DNA this cannot be confirmed. Germline CDR1 and CDR2: LGHNA and YSLEER. The CDR3 contains 18 residues. The CDR3 loop is CASSLAVNFQGLSDEQFF.

This sequence joins TRBV18 and TRBJ2-3; the D call from TCRdb, TRBD2, cannot be confirmed without DNA. CDR1 is KGHSH, CDR2 LQKENI, per germline. The CDR3 has 15 residues. The CDR3 loop is CASSPMGGGTDTQYF.

The rearrangement joins TRBV20-1 to TRBJ2-4. CDR1 is DFQATT, CDR2 SNEGSKA, per germline (reference sequence). There are 11 residues in the CDR3. Here the CDR3 reads CSAEAKNIQYF.

This chain connects TRBV7-2 to TRBJ2-1; TCRdb lists TRBD2, though no DNA is available to test this call. Per the germline V gene, CDR1 is SGHTA and CDR2 is FQGNSA. The CDR3 has 17 amino acids. The CDR3 sequence: CASSQSPGLAYLDEQFF.

This CDR3 is CASSLVQNTDTQYF. V usage is TRBV7-3 and J usage is TRBJ2-3. The CDR3 sequence is 14 residues long. CDR1 SGHTA and CDR2 FQGTGA come from the germline V gene.

The gene calls are TRBV7-9 and TRBJ2-2; without DNA, the TCRdb call of TRBD1 cannot be checked. This CDR3 has 15 amino acids. The germline V gene has CDR1 SEHNR and CDR2 FQNEAQ (reference sequence). CDR3 loop: CATTQGHANTGELFF.

The chain recombines TRBV29-1 with TRBJ2-3; the TCRdb call, TRBD2, lacks DNA for checking. Germline loops: CDR1 SQVTM, CDR2 ANQGSEA. The CDR3 length is 14 residues. CDR3: CSLAGITGSDTQYF.

This rearrangement joins TRBV14 to TRBJ2-1; TCRdb reports TRBD2, a call that lacks DNA to check it against. Germline-derived CDR1 and CDR2 are SGHDN and FVKESK. This CDR3 is 16 amino acids long. Here the CDR3 reads CASSPLGGGSYNEQFF. Variable domain in full (rest from reference TRBV14 and TRBJ2-1): EAGVTQFPSHSVIEKGQTVTLRCDPISGHDNLYWYRRVMGKEIKFLLHFVKESKQDESGMPNNRFLAERTGGTYSTLKVQPAELEDSGVYFCASSPLGGGSYNEQFFGPGTRLTVL.

The chain has TRBV28 and TRBJ2-7; TCRdb names TRBD1, which stays unverified in the absence of DNA. The CDR3 spans 14 residues. Looked up from germline, CDR1 is MDHEN and CDR2 is SYDVKM. CDR3 sequence: CASSTGTGPYEQYF.

The chain recombines TRBV20-1 with TRBJ2-3. This CDR3 has 13 amino acids. Germline loops: CDR1 DFQATT, CDR2 SNEGSKA (reference sequence). CDR3 loop: CSARDVVTDTQYF.

This chain joins TRBV25-1 and TRBJ1-1; TCRdb selects TRBD1, and the lack of DNA leaves this call unchecked. The CDR3 runs 13 residues. CDR1 MGHDK and CDR2 SYGVNS come from the germline V gene. The CDR3: CASSDPGMPEAFF. The full variable domain, with the rest looked up from reference TRBV25-1 and TRBJ1-1, is EADIYQTPRYLVIGTGKKITLECSQTMGHDKMYWYQQDPGMELHLIHYSYGVNSTEKGDLSSESTVSRIRTEHFPLTLESARPSHTSQYLCASSDPGMPEAFFGQGTRLTVV.

The chain uses TRBV7-2 and TRBJ2-2; TCRdb's assignment of TRBD2 cannot be checked, as there is no DNA. Germline V gene data show CDR1 as SGHTA and CDR2 as FQGNSA. CDR3 length: 16 amino acids. The CDR3 reads CASSSQLAGSTGELFF. Drawing the rest from reference TRBV7-2 and TRBJ2-2, the complete variable domain is GAGVSQSPSNKVTEKGKDVELRCDPISGHTALYWYRQSLGQGLEFLIYFQGNSAPDKSGLPSDRFSAERTGGSVSTLTIQRTQQEDSAVYLCASSSQLAGSTGELFFGEGSRLTVL.

J is TRBJ1-1 and V is TRBV5-1; TCRdb selects TRBD1, and the lack of DNA leaves this call unchecked. Germline loops: CDR1 SGHRS, CDR2 YFSETQ. This CDR3 has 14 residues. CDR3 in amino acids: CASSGGRQRAEAFF.

This chain links TRBV19 with TRBJ1-4; TCRdb reports TRBD1, a call that lacks DNA to check it against. Germline V gives CDR1 LNHDA, CDR2 SQIVND (reference sequence). The CDR3 loop spans 15 amino acids. CDR3: CASSPWTGPNEKLFF. The variable domain in full, with the rest retrieved from reference TRBV19 and TRBJ1-4, is DGGITQSPKYLFRKEGQNVTLSCEQNLNHDAMYWYRQDPGQGLRLIYYSQIVNDFQKGDIAEGYSVSREKKESFPLTVTSAQKNPTAFYLCASSPWTGPNEKLFFGSGTQLSVL.

This CDR3 reads CASSPGPGRASGNTIYF. This chain links TRBV18 with TRBJ1-3. The CDR3 is made up of 17 amino acids. In germline, CDR1 is KGHSH, CDR2 LQKENI. Combining the CDR3 with reference TRBV18 and TRBJ1-3 gives the whole variable domain NAGVMQNPRHLVRRRGQEARLRCSPMKGHSHVYWYRQLPEEGLKFMVYLQKENIIDESGMPKERFSAEFPKEGPSILRIQQVVRGDSAAYFCASSPGPGRASGNTIYFGEGSWLTVV.